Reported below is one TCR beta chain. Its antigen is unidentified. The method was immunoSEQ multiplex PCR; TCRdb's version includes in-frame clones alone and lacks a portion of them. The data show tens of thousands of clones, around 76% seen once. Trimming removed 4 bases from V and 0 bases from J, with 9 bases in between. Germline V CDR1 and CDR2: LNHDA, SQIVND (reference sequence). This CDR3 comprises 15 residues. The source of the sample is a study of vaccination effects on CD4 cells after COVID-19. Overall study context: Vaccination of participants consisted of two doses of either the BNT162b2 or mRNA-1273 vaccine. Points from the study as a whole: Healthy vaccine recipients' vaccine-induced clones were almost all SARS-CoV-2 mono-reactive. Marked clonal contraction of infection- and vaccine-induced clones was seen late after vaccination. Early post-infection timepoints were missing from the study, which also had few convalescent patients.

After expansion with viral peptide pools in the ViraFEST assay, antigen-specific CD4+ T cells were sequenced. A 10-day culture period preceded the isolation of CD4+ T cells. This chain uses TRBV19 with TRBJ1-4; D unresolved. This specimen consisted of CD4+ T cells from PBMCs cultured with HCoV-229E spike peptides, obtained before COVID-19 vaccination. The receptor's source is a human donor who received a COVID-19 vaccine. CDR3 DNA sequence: TGTGCCAGTAGTACCTACCTTGCAACTAATGAAAAACTGTTTTTT. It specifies CASSTYLATNEKLFF.